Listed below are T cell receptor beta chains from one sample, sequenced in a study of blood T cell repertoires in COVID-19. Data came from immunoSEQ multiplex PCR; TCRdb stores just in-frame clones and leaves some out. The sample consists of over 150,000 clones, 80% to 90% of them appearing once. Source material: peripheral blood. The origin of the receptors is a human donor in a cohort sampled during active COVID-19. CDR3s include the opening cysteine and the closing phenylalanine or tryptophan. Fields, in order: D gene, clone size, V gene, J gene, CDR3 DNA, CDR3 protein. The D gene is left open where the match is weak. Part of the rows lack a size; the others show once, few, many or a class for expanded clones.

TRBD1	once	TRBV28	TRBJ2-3	TGTGCCAGCAGTCTGACAGGGGCGACAGATACGCAGTATTTT	CASSLTGATDTQYF
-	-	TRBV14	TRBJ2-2	TGTGCCAGCAGCCAAGATTCCCTCAGACAGCGAGGCACCGGGGAGCTGTTTTTT	CASSQDSLRQRGTGELFF
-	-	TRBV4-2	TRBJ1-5	TGTGCCAGCAGCCAAGTTTGGGGGCAACAATCCCCCCAGCCCCAGCATTTT	CASSQVWGQQSPQPQHF
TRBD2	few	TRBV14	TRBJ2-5	TGTGCCAGCAGCCTTACCTCAGGCGCTAGCGGGATAGAGACCCAGTACTTC	CASSLTSGASGIETQYF
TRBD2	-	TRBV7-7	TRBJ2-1	TGTGCTAGCAGCCCCTCAAGACTAGCGGGAGTCAGTGAGCAGTTCTTC	CASSPSRLAGVSEQFF
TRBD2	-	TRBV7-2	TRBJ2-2	TGTGCCAGCAGCTTACAGGAACTAGCGGGAGCCACCGGGGAGCTGTTTTTT	CASSLQELAGATGELFF
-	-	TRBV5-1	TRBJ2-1	TGCGCCAGCAGCAGTATTTATAGCTCCTACAATGAGCAGTTCTTC	CASSSIYSSYNEQFF
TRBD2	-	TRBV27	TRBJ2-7	TGTGCCAGCAGTGTCGGGAGGCTCCGCTCTCGTCATGGGGTTTACGAGCAGTACTTC	CASSVGRLRSRHGVYEQYF
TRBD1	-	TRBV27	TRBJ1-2	TGTGCCAGCAGTTTAAACAGGGGGCGGGTTGGCTACACCTTC	CASSLNRGRVGYTF
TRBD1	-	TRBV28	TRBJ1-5	TGTGCCAGCAGCCTCCCGGACAGGGACCACTATAGCAATCAGCCCCAGCATTTT	CASSLPDRDHYSNQPQHF
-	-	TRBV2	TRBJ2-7	TGTGCCAGCAGGGGGACAAAGGGAGCCTACGAGCAGTACTTC	CASRGTKGAYEQYF
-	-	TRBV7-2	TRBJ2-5	TGTGCCAGCAGCTTCCAGGGGTTGGAGGAGACCCAGTACTTC	CASSFQGLEETQYF
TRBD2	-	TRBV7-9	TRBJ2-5	TGTGCCAGCAGCTTAGCAGGGCTAGCGGGAGTTAGGGAGACCCAGTACTTC	CASSLAGLAGVRETQYF
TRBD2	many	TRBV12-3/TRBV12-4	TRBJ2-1	TGTGCCAGCACCGTAGCGGGAGGGAATGAGCAGTTCTTC	CASTVAGGNEQFF
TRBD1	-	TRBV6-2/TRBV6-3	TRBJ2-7	TGTGCCAGCAGTTTGACAGGGGGCGTCCACGAGCAGTACTTC	CASSLTGGVHEQYF
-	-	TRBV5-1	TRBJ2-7	TGCGCCAGCAGCTTGGGTGCGAGGTTCCACGAGCAGTACTTC	CASSLGARFHEQYF
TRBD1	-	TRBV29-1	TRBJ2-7	TGCAGCGTTTCCGACCGGGACAGGGAAAGAGGCGAGCAGTACTTC	CSVSDRDRERGEQYF
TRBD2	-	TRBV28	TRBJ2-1	TGTGCCAGCAGTTTCCCTAAGGTAGCGGGAGTGACCTACAATGAGCAGTTCTTC	CASSFPKVAGVTYNEQFF
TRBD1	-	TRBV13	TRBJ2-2	TGTGCCAGCAGCGCCTCGGACAGGTGGACCGGGGAGCTGTTTTTT	CASSASDRWTGELFF
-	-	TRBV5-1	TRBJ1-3	TGCGCCAGCAGACCCTCAGGGACTGGAAACACCATATATTTT	CASRPSGTGNTIYF
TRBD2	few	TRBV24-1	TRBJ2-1	TGTGCCACCAAGGGGATAGGACTAGCGGGGGTACTAGACAATGAGCAGTTCTTC	CATKGIGLAGVLDNEQFF
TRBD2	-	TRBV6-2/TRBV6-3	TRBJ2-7	TGTGCCAGCAGTTACTTCGGCGGGAGGGCCCTCTCAAACGGATACGAGCAGTACTTC	CASSYFGGRALSNGYEQYF
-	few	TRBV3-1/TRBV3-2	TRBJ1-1	TGTGCCAGCAGCCAAGCGGGGGGGGTCACTGAAGCTTTCTTT	CASSQAGGVTEAFF
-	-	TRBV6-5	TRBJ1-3	TGTGCCAGCCTAAGCTGGAACACCATATATTTT	CASLSWNTIYF
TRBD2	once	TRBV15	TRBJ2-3	TGTGCCACCAGCATTGGACTAGCGGGTAGCACAGATACGCAGTATTTT	CATSIGLAGSTDTQYF
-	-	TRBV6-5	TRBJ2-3	TGTGCCAGCAGTTTTATCAGGGGAGATACGCAGTATTTT	CASSFIRGDTQYF
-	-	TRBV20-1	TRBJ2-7	TGCAGTGCTTCGGACACTTGGGAGCAGTACTTC	CSASDTWEQYF
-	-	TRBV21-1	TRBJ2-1	TGTGCCAGCAGCAAAAGCGAGCGGGGCTCCTACAATGAGCAGTTCTTC	CASSKSERGSYNEQFF
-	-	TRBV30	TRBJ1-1	TGTGCCTGGAGTGTAATGGGGCTGGCCACTGAAGCTTTCTTT	CAWSVMGLATEAFF
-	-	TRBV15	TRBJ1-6	TGTGCCACCAGCAGAGAACGCGACAGCAATAATTCACCCCTCCACTTT	CATSRERDSNNSPLHF
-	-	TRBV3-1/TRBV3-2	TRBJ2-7	TGTGCCAGCAGCCAACTCAGGGGCGAGCAGTACTTC	CASSQLRGEQYF
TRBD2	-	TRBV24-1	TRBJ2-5	TGTGCCACCAGTGATCCGAGCGGGGGCGCGGAGACCCAGTACTTC	CATSDPSGGAETQYF
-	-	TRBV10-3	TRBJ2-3	TGTGCCATCAGTGCCACAGGGACCACAGATACGCAGTATTTT	CAISATGTTDTQYF
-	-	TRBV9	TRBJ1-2	TGTGCCAGCAGCGGTAGATCGGGATACGGCTACACCTTC	CASSGRSGYGYTF
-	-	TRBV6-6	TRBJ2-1	TGTGCCAGCAGATCCGCCCGGGACATCTACTACAATGAGCAGTTCTTC	CASRSARDIYYNEQFF
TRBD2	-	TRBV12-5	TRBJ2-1	TGTGCTAGTGGTTTCGCCCTGACTAGCGGGGGGAACAATGAGCAGTTCTTC	CASGFALTSGGNNEQFF
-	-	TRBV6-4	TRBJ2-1	TGTGCCAGCAGCCGCCTCTCGGCGGCCCTGAGCTCCTACAATGAGCAGTTCTTC	CASSRLSAALSSYNEQFF
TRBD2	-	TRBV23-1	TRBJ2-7	TGCGCCAGCAGTCAAGCGGGACTAGCGGGAGTTTGGTACGAGCAGTACTTC	CASSQAGLAGVWYEQYF
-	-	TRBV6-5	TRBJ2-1	TGTGCCAGCAGTTACGGAGCAGGGCCCGCCAATGAGCAGTTCTTC	CASSYGAGPANEQFF